The 25 T cell receptor beta chains reported below all come from one sample, sequenced in a study of CD8+CD57+ T cells in acquired aplastic anemia. Using genomic DNA as the template, TCR beta VDJ and CDR3 profiling was carried out. Each CDR3 protein is one row after TCRdb ran MiXCR on the reads. The data show 150,000 to 200,000 distinct CDR3 sequences, with about 48% seen just once and approximately 1% held by the top ten. Sequenced input: sorted CD4+, CD8+, or CD8+CD57+ T cells (not recorded which) from PBMCs. The receptor source for this set is a human donor in good health.

The J gene is TRBJ2-5, the V gene TRBV7-2, with D unclear. The CDR3 spans 11 residues. CDR1 and CDR2 (germline): SGHTA, FQGNSA. Between the trimmed V and J ends, which lost 10 bases and 5 bases, there was a span of 11 bases. The CDR3, as DNA: TGTGCCACCCCTTGGAAGGAGACCCAGTACTTC. Encoded protein: CATPWKETQYF.

The chain has TRBV20-1 and TRBJ1-5, with D possibly being TRBD1 (6 bases). Deletions cut 4 bases from V and 7 bases from J, with 11 bases between. Germline values: CDR1 DFQATT, CDR2 SNEGSKA (reference sequence). The CDR3 contains 12 residues. This chain's CDR3 is CSATGVGQPQHF. CDR3 nucleotides: TGCAGTGCTACAGGGGTCGGACAGCCCCAGCATTTT.

In this sample, this clonotype turned up once. This CDR3 is missing its conserved last phenylalanine or tryptophan, likely due to a read error. The rearrangement joins TRBV27 to TRBJ2-7, with D perhaps matching TRBD1 (6 bases). V lost 8 bases and J 0 bases, leaving 11 bases between the germline ends. Germline loops: CDR1 MNHEY, CDR2 SMNVEV (reference sequence). The CDR3 has 13 amino acids. CDR3 sequence: CASVGAPSYEQYS. In DNA form, the CDR3 reads TGTGCCAGCGTGGGGGCCCCCTCCTACGAGCAGTACTCC.

The genes are TRBV29-1 and TRBJ1-1; the D gene is possibly TRBD1 (5 bases). In germline, CDR1 is SQVTM, CDR2 ANQGSEA. V was pared by 1 base and J by 2 bases, with 14 bases between. The CDR3 totals 15 residues. The CDR3: CSVEVAGIINTEAFF. CDR3 sequence (DNA): TGCAGCGTTGAAGTGGCAGGGATTATAAACACTGAAGCTTTCTTT.

V usage is TRBV10-1 and J usage is TRBJ2-2; D remains unclear. The CDR3 has 13 residues. Germline V gene sequence: CDR1 WNHNN, CDR2 SYGVQD (reference sequence). Trimming removed 2 bases from V and 6 bases from J, with 7 bases in between. The DNA for the CDR3 is TGCGCCAGCAGTGAGGCAGCCCCCGGGGAGCTGTTTTTT. Translated, it gives CASSEAAPGELFF.

Concerning this clonotype: A much more abundant neighbour one base away suggests this may be a read error. The rearrangement links TRBV6-5 to TRBJ1-1, with D maybe TRBD1 (6 bases). The CDR3 contains 15 residues. CDR1 is MNHEY and CDR2 is SVGAGI in the germline V gene. CDR3 DNA: TGTGCCATCAGTTACAGGGACGGACTGAACCCTGAAGCTTTCTTT. Translated: CAISYRDGLNPEAFF.

J is TRBJ2-5 and V is TRBV24-1, with 8 bases fitting TRBD2. With 3 bases clipped from V and 4 bases from J, the junction kept 12 bases outside the gene matches. Per the germline V gene, CDR1 is KGHDR and CDR2 is SFDVKD. This CDR3 has 17 amino acids. The DNA of the CDR3 is TGTGCCACCAGTGATCATACTAGCGGAGGGGAGCCAGAGACCCAGTACTTC. Protein: CATSDHTSGGEPETQYF.

This sequence joins TRBV7-2 and TRBJ2-7; D could derive from TRBD1 or TRBD2 (5 bases each). V shed 1 base and J shed 1 base, with 17 bases lying between them. The CDR3 extends over 17 amino acids. Germline values: CDR1 SGHTA, CDR2 FQGNSA. CDR3: CASSLGRTGQGSYEQYF. DNA of the CDR3: TGTGCCAGCAGCTTAGGTCGGACTGGGCAGGGATCCTACGAGCAGTACTTC.

Ten or more counts support this clonotype. This chain connects TRBV5-5 to TRBJ2-5; D possibly corresponds to TRBD2 (6 bases). Trimming left V 3 bases short and J 2 bases short, with 17 bases between. The CDR3 consists of 16 residues. The V gene's germline CDR1 is SGHKS and CDR2 YYEKEE (reference sequence). The CDR3 sequence: CASSSKAGSGQETQYF. CDR3 DNA sequence: TGTGCCAGCAGCTCGAAAGCGGGCTCCGGACAAGAGACCCAGTACTTC.

The chain joins TRBV30 to TRBJ2-7, with TRBD2 matching 7 bases. Germline V CDR1 and CDR2: GTSNPN, SVGIG (reference sequence). The CDR3 sequence is 15 residues long. Germline trimming cut 1 base from V and 0 bases from J; bases unmatched to any gene: 6. The CDR3 region is CAWSAPGLSSYEQYF. CDR3 nucleotides: TGTGCCTGGAGTGCCCCGGGACTAAGCTCCTACGAGCAGTACTTC.

This clonotype was observed at least ten times. The chain couples TRBV30 to TRBJ2-7; a weak D match, TRBD1 (5 bases). The CDR3 runs to 11 residues. The V and J ends lost 3 bases and 6 bases respectively, with 9 bases between them. Per the germline V gene, CDR1 is GTSNPN and CDR2 is SVGIG (reference sequence). The CDR3 loop reads CAWSVDSEQYF. CDR3 sequence (DNA): TGTGCCTGGAGCGTTGACAGCGAGCAGTACTTC.

This clonotype was seen ten or more times. V and J are TRBV7-2 and TRBJ2-1, with a possible D match to TRBD2 (5 bases). V lost 7 bases to trimming and J lost 6 bases, with 13 bases between them. Germline CDR1 SGHTA, CDR2 FQGNSA. This CDR3 contains 13 residues. The CDR3 region is CASTTRETNEQFF. The DNA for the CDR3 is TGTGCCAGCACCACTAGGGAGACCAATGAGCAGTTCTTC.

On this clonotype: Being one base from a much bigger clone, this may be a read error. The chain couples TRBV7-9 to TRBJ1-6; 7 bases agree with TRBD1. The germline V gene encodes CDR1 SEHNR and CDR2 FQNEAQ (reference sequence). This CDR3 is 15 amino acids long. The DNA for the CDR3 is TGTGCCAGCAGATTTCAGGGGGACTATATTTCACCCCTCCACTTT. Protein product: CASRFQGDYISPLHF.

The sample holds many counts of this clonotype. V is TRBV2 and J is TRBJ2-3; 7 bases align to TRBD1. Trimming at V came to 9 bases and at J to 0 bases, leaving 3 bases not matched to a gene. Germline CDR1 is SNHLY and CDR2 is FYNNEI. The CDR3 contains 13 residues. CDR3 amino acids: CARTQGSTDTQYF. CDR3 nucleotide sequence: TGTGCCAGGACACAGGGGAGCACAGATACGCAGTATTTT.

The rearrangement uses TRBV10-3 and TRBJ2-7; 9 nucleotides agree with TRBD1. V shed 10 bases and J 3 bases; nucleotides not matched to a gene: 4. Germline V gene sequence: CDR1 ENHRY, CDR2 SYGVKD. The CDR3 covers 12 residues. The CDR3 DNA reads TGTGCCAGCGGGACAGGGCTCTACGAGCAGTACTTC. Amino acid sequence: CASGTGLYEQYF.

The chain combines TRBV6-1 with TRBJ1-2, with TRBD1 as a possible D gene (5 bases). CDR3 length: 11 residues. The V end lost 3 bases, the J end lost 8 bases, and 7 bases lay between the germline ends. The germline V gene encodes CDR1 MNHNS and CDR2 SASEGT. The CDR3 region is CASSDRGGYTF. In DNA form, the CDR3 reads TGTGCCAGCAGTGATAGGGGCGGCTACACCTTC.

This clonotype was picked up many times. This chain uses TRBV7-7 with TRBJ2-1; perhaps TRBD1 as D (6 bases). CDR1 and CDR2 from the germline V gene are SSHAT and FNYEAQ (reference sequence). This CDR3 contains 13 residues. V was pared by 4 bases and J by 10 bases, with 14 bases between. The CDR3 DNA follows: TGTGCCAGCAGCTCGACAGGTCCGGGGGAGCAGTTCTTC. Protein product: CASSSTGPGEQFF.

V and J are TRBV2 and TRBJ1-4; possibly TRBD1 for D (5 bases). V lost 6 bases, J lost 5 bases, and 16 bases lay in between. The CDR3 consists of 15 residues. Germline-derived CDR1 and CDR2 are SNHLY and FYNNEI. Written as DNA, the CDR3 is TGTGCCAGCAGCTATACCGGGACCGTGAATGAAAAACTGTTTTTT. Its protein product is CASSYTGTVNEKLFF.

This clonotype was recorded many times. The chain links TRBV10-1 to TRBJ1-1; 10 nucleotides match TRBD1. The CDR3 covers 15 residues. Per germline, CDR1 WNHNN and CDR2 SYGVQD (reference sequence). Trimming took 3 bases from V and 4 from J; bases not matched to a gene: 5. CDR3 amino acids: CASSDSGTGVTEAFF. The CDR3 DNA is TGCGCCAGCAGTGATTCCGGGACAGGGGTCACTGAAGCTTTCTTT.

This clonotype was observed a few times. This chain uses TRBV12-5 with TRBJ1-5, with 8 bases lining up with TRBD1. This CDR3 is 17 amino acids long. V shed 1 base and J 2 bases; nucleotides not matched to a gene: 7. Germline values: CDR1 LGHNT, CDR2 FRNRAP. The CDR3 nucleotides read TGTGCTAGTGGTTTGGGCATCCAGGGGGCCGGCAATCAGCCCCAGCATTTT. Its protein is CASGLGIQGAGNQPQHF.

The chain couples TRBV28 to TRBJ2-2, with D tentatively TRBD1 (8 bases). V lost 4 bases and J 3 bases, leaving 12 bases between the germline ends. The CDR3 contains 15 residues. Looked up from germline, CDR1 is MDHEN and CDR2 is SYDVKM. The CDR3 protein is CASSYRGGYTGELFF. The DNA of the CDR3 is TGTGCCAGCAGTTACAGGGGGGGATACACCGGGGAGCTGTTTTTT.

The V and J genes are TRBV18 and TRBJ1-2; no clear D. The germline gives CDR1 KGHSH, CDR2 LQKENI. The CDR3 sequence is 13 residues long. The germline V and J ends were trimmed by 3 bases and 4 bases, with 9 bases remaining between them. Here the CDR3 DNA reads TGTGCCAGCTCACCCGAGCAGTCCTATGGCTACACCTTC. It translates to CASSPEQSYGYTF.

The chain employs TRBV20-1 and TRBJ2-1, with D uncertain. Trimming took 3 bases from V and 6 from J, leaving 12 bases between them. Germline lookup yields CDR1 DFQATT and CDR2 SNEGSKA (reference sequence). CDR3 size: 13 residues. The CDR3 here is CSASVSAGNEQFF. Written as DNA, the CDR3 is TGCAGTGCTAGCGTCTCCGCAGGCAATGAGCAGTTCTTC.

Comment on this clonotype: This may stem from a read error, because a much larger clone lies one nucleotide away. The rearrangement joins TRBV12-3 or TRBV12-4 to TRBJ1-5; TRBD1 might be the D (5 bases). V gave up 5 bases and J gave up 7 bases, with 15 bases separating them. This CDR3 contains 14 residues. The CDR3, as DNA: TGTGCCAGCAGTCCGGGACCGGGTCGCCAGCCCCAGCATTTT. Its translation: CASSPGPGRQPQHF.

V usage is TRBV30 and J usage is TRBJ1-5, with D maybe TRBD1 (6 bases). The CDR3 spans 14 residues. V was cut by 3 bases and J by 4 bases, with 13 bases left in between. Germline values: CDR1 GTSNPN, CDR2 SVGIG (reference sequence). CDR3 DNA: TGTGCCTGGAGCTGGCAGGGGAGTAATCAGCCCCAGCATTTT. Translation: CAWSWQGSNQPQHF.